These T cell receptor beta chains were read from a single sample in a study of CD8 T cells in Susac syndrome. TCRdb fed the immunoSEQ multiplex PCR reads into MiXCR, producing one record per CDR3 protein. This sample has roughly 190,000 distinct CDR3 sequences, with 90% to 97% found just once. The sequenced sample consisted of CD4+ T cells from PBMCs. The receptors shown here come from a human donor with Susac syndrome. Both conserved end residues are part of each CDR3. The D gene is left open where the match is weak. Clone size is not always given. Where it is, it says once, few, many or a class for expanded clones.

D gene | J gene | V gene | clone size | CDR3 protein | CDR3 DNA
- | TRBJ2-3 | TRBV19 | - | CASTRRSTDTQYF | TGTGCCAGTACTCGTCGGAGCACAGATACGCAGTATTTT
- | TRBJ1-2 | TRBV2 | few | CASSEGRDYGYTF | TGTGCCAGCAGTGAGGGCAGGGACTATGGCTACACCTTC
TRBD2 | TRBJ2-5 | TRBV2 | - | CASRGGGQETQYF | TGTGCCAGCAGGGGCGGGGGGCAAGAGACCCAGTACTTC
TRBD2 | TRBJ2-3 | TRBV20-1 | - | CSANPSGRTDTQYF | TGCAGTGCTAACCCTAGCGGACGCACAGATACGCAGTATTTT
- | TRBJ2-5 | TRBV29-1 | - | CSVSAGQETQYF | TGCAGCGTTTCGGCGGGGCAAGAGACCCAGTACTTC
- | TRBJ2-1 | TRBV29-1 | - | CSVGASNEQFF | TGCAGCGTTGGGGCCTCCAATGAGCAGTTCTTC
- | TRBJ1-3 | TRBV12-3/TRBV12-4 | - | CASTLGGAGNTIYF | TGTGCCAGCACCCTGGGAGGTGCTGGAAACACCATATATTTT
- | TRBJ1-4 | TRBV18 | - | CASSPVDGVLEKLFF | TGTGCCAGCTCACCCGTTGATGGGGTACTAGAAAAACTGTTTTTT
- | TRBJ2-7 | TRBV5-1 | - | CASSLDPKVYEQYF | TGCGCCAGCAGCTTGGATCCGAAAGTCTACGAGCAGTACTTC
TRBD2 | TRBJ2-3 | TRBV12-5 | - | CASGLSGVGVDTQYF | TGTGCTAGTGGTTTGAGCGGGGTGGGAGTAGATACGCAGTATTTT
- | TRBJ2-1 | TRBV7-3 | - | CASKPPVPGGLSEQFF | TGTGCCAGCAAACCCCCTGTGCCGGGGGGCTTGTCTGAGCAGTTCTTC
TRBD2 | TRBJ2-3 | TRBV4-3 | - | CASSELLAATDTQYF | TGCGCCAGCAGCGAACTCCTAGCGGCCACAGATACGCAGTATTTT
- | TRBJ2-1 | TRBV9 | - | CASSADFPTYNEQFF | TGTGCCAGCAGCGCCGACTTTCCCACCTACAATGAGCAGTTCTTC
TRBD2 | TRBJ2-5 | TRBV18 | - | CASSPTYDPGLGGTQYF | TGTGCCAGCTCACCTACCTACGATCCGGGACTAGGGGGGACCCAGTACTTC
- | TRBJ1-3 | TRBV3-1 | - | CASSQGVSGNTIYF | TGTGCCAGCAGCCAGGGGGTTTCTGGAAACACCATATATTTT
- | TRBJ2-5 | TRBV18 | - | CASSPLWNAGRETQYF | TGTGCCAGCTCACCCCTGTGGAACGCGGGACGAGAGACCCAGTACTTC
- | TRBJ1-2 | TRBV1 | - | CTSIGQGIIYGYTF | TGCACCAGCATCGGACAGGGGATAATTTATGGCTACACCTTC
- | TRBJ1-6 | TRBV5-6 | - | CASSLRGWQAPLHF | TGTGCCAGCAGCCTCCGGGGGTGGCAGGCACCCCTCCACTTT
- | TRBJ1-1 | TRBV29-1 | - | CSVTGRGAAEAFF | TGCAGCGTTACGGGCCGCGGGGCGGCTGAAGCTTTCTTT
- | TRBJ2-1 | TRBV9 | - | CASSVVKMDERQCEQFF | TGTGCCAGCAGCGTAGTAAAAATGGACGAGAGACAATGCGAGCAGTTCTTC
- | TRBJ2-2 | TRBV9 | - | CASSVASSPTGELFF | TGTGCCAGCAGCGTAGCTTCGAGCCCCACCGGGGAGCTGTTTTTT
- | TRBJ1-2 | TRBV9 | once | CASSVYGGPYGYTF | TGTGCCAGCAGCGTATATGGAGGGCCCTATGGCTACACCTTC
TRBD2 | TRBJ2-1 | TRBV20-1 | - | CSARGSIPLAGGQFF | TGCAGTGCTAGGGGTTCGATACCGCTAGCGGGGGGGCAGTTCTTC
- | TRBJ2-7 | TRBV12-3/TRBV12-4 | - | CASSTQTSLPYEQYF | TGTGCCAGCAGTACACAAACTAGTTTACCCTACGAGCAGTACTTC
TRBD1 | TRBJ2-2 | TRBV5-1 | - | CASGQTGGATGELFF | TGCGCCAGCGGACAGACAGGGGGCGCAACCGGGGAGCTGTTTTTT
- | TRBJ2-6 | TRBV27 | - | CASSISRPSGANVLTF | TGTGCCAGCTCAATATCCAGACCATCTGGGGCCAACGTCCTGACTTTC
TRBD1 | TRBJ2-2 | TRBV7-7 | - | CASSRGQGSTGELFF | TGTGCTAGCAGCCGGGGACAGGGAAGTACCGGGGAGCTGTTTTTT
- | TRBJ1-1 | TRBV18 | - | CASSPPHAKNTEAFF | TGTGCCAGCTCACCCCCCCACGCCAAGAACACTGAAGCTTTCTTT
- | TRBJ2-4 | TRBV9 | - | CASSWGQGVAKNIQYF | TGTGCCAGCAGTTGGGGGCAGGGAGTAGCCAAAAACATTCAGTACTTC
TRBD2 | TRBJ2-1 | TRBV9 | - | CASSFTTGGPSYNEQFF | TGTGCCAGCAGCTTTACTACGGGGGGGCCTTCCTACAATGAGCAGTTCTTC
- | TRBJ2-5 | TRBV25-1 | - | CASSPRSKTQYF | TGTGCCAGCAGCCCAAGATCGAAGACCCAGTACTTC
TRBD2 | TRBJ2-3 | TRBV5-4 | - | CASSLDGRGWYF | TGTGCCAGCAGCCTTGATGGGCGGGGGTGGTATTTT
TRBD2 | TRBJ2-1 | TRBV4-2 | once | CASSQVPPGLAVYNEQFF | TGTGCCAGCAGCCAAGTCCCTCCGGGACTAGCGGTTTACAATGAGCAGTTCTTC
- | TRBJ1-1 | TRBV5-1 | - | CASSYSSLSRVGTEAFF | TGCGCCAGCAGCTACTCCAGTTTGAGCCGGGTAGGAACTGAAGCTTTCTTT
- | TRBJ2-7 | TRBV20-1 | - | CSAHPGKSSYEQYF | TGCAGTGCCCATCCCGGCAAGAGCTCCTACGAGCAGTACTTC
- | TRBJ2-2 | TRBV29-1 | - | CSVLEPGHPISGELFF | TGCAGCGTTCTAGAGCCGGGACACCCCATTTCCGGGGAGCTGTTTTTT
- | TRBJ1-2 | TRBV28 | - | CASRPGARGYTF | TGTGCCAGCAGACCAGGAGCTCGGGGCTACACCTTC
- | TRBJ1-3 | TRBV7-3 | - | CASGHNSGNTIYF | TGTGCCAGCGGTCATAACTCTGGAAACACCATATATTTT
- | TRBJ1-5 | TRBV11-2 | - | CASSLGTRGGQPQHF | TGTGCCAGCAGCCTTGGGACGCGAGGGGGTCAGCCCCAGCATTTT
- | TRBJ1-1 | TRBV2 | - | CATRKGMNTEAFF | TGTGCCACACGCAAGGGGATGAACACTGAAGCTTTCTTT
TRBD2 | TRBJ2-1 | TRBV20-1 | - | CSALTSGGAGYNEQFF | TGCAGTGCTCTGACTAGCGGGGGGGCTGGCTACAATGAGCAGTTCTTC
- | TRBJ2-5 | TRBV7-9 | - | CASNQEGETQYF | TGTGCCAGCAATCAGGAGGGAGAGACCCAGTACTTC
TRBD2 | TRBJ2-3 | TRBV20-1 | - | CSAIPGLAGGGDTQYF | TGCAGTGCTATCCCCGGGTTAGCGGGGGGAGGAGATACGCAGTATTTT
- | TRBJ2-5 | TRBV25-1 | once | CASSELETQYF | TGTGCCAGCAGTGAATTAGAGACCCAGTACTTC
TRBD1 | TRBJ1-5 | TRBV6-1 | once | CASTDRASNQPQHF | TGTGCCAGCACGGACAGGGCTTCGAATCAGCCCCAGCATTTT
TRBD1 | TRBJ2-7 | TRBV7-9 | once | CASSFYGTGDDEQYF | TGTGCCAGCAGCTTCTATGGGACAGGGGATGACGAGCAGTACTTC
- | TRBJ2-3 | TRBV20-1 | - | CSARGAPGTDTQYF | TGCAGTGCTAGAGGGGCACCGGGCACAGATACGCAGTATTTT
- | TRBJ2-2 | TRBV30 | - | CAWSVSRTGNTGELFF | TGTGCCTGGAGTGTATCTAGGACGGGGAACACCGGGGAGCTGTTTTTT
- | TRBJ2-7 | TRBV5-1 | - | CASSLISGPRSSYEQYF | TGCGCCAGCAGCTTGATTTCGGGACCGAGGAGCTCCTACGAGCAGTACTTC
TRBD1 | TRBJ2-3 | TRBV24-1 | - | CATKTGTGIDTQYF | TGTGCCACGAAGACCGGGACAGGGATCGATACGCAGTATTTT
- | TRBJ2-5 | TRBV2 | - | CASSARQTQETQYF | TGTGCCAGCAGCGCACGACAGACACAAGAGACCCAGTACTTC
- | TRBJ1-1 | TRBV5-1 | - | CASSLAPPGRTEAFF | TGCGCCAGCAGCTTGGCCCCCCCTGGGAGGACTGAAGCTTTCTTT
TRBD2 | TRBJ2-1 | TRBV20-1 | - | CSARVPAGGPNEQFF | TGCAGTGCTAGAGTTCCAGCGGGGGGACCCAATGAGCAGTTCTTC
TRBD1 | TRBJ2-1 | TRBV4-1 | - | CASSRAGQGILEQFF | TGCGCCAGCAGCCGAGCGGGACAGGGGATCTTGGAGCAGTTCTTC
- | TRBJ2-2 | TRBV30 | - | CAWTRVRGEGGELFF | TGTGCCTGGACAAGGGTACGGGGAGAGGGCGGGGAGCTGTTTTTT
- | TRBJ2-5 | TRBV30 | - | CAWSVSFSGTQYF | TGTGCCTGGAGTGTATCTTTTTCAGGGACCCAGTACTTC
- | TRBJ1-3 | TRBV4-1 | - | CASSPGPFMDTIYF | TGCGCCAGCAGCCCCGGGCCCTTTATGGACACCATATATTTT